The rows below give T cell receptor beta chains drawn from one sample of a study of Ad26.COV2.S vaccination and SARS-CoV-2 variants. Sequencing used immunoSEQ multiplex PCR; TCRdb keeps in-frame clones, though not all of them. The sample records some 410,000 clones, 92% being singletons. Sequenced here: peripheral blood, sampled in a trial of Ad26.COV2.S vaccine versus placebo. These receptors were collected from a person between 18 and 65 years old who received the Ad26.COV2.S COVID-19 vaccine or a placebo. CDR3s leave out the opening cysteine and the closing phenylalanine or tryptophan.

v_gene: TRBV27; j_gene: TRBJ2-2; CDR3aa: ASTLTWRVNTGELF
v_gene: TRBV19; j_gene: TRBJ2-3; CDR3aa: ASSPGLATDTQY
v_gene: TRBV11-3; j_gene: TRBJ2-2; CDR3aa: ASRSTGELF
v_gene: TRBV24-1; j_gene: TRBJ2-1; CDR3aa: ATSSWTEPHNEQF
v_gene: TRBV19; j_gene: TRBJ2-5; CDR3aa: ASSPHGETQY
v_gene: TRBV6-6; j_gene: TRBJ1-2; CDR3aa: ASSYSGGENYGYT
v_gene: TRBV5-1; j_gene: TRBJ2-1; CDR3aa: ASATDPNSYNEQF
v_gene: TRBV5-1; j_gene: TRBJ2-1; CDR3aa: ASSLGQGLGNEQF
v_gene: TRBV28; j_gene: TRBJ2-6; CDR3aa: AISGLSGANVLT
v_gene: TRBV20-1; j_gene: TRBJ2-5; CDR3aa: SASTETQY
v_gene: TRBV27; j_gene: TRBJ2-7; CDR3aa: ASSYVIGPLYEQY
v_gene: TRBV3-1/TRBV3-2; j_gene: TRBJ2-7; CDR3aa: ASSQTRSGGSTYEQY
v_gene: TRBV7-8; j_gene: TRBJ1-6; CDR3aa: ASSLATQAVLVPLH
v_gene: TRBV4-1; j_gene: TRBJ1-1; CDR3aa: ASSQEPGVYTEAF
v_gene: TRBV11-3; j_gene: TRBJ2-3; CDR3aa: ASSEGDTDTQY
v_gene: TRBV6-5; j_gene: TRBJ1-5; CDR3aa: ASSSAYRGSNQPQH
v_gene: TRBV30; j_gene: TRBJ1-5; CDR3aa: AWSVSASGEVNQPQH
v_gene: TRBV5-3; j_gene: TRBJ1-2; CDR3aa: ARSWGYGYT
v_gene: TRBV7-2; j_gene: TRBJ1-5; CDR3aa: ASSQGQGIHQPQH
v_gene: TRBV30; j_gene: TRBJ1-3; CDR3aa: AWSVGSVFGNTIY
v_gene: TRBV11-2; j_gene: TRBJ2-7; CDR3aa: ASSARDRVSEQY
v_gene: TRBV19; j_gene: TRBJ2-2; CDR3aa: ASRNSPNTGELF
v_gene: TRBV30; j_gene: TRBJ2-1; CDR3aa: AWSVSSLNEQF
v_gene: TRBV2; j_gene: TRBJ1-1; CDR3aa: ASYKDLTGKAF
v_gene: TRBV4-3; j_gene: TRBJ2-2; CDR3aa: ASSQATGVFSTGELF